These 21 T cell receptor beta chains share one sample of origin, sequenced in a study of blood T cells in healthy people across ages. Sample-barcoded 5' priming and a J-beta primer mix drove a second PCR of roughly 7 to 11 cycles. TCRdb itself ran the 5' RACE reads through MiXCR, one entry per CDR3 protein. The table lists approximately 680,000 distinct CDR3 sequences, about 30% of them singletons, with just over 15% in the top ten. The specimen sequenced was blood. All receptors derive from a woman over 75 in good health.

The rearrangement joins TRBV6-1 to TRBJ2-2; D is uncertain. Trimming cost V 2 bases and J 4 bases, with 5 bases left between them. The length of the CDR3 is 13 residues. Germline values: CDR1 MNHNS, CDR2 SASEGT. CDR3 amino acids: CASSEIGTGELFF. CDR3 nucleotide sequence: TGTGCCAGCAGTGAAATCGGCACCGGGGAGCTGTTTTTT.

Comment on this clonotype: This clone may be a read error of a much larger clone one base away. V usage is TRBV5-1 and J usage is TRBJ1-2; D remains unclear. The CDR3 runs to 12 residues. Trimming took off 4 bases at V and 4 bases at J, with 8 bases between the two ends. CDR1 is SGHRS and CDR2 is YFSETQ in the germline V gene. The CDR3 nucleotides read TGCGCCAGCAGCGACGCCCCCTATGGCTACACCTTC. Translated, it gives CASSDAPYGYTF.

This clonotype was seen a single time. This chain connects TRBV10-2 to TRBJ2-5; the match to TRBD2 covers 10 bases. Per germline, CDR1 WSHSY and CDR2 SAAADI. The CDR3 loop spans 14 amino acids. The J segment lost 6 bases and the V segment lost 4 bases, leaving 5 bases of the junction unmatched. The CDR3 DNA reads as TGCGCCAGCAGTGGTCTAGCGGGAGAGCAGACCCAGTACTTC. Translation gives CASSGLAGEQTQYF.

Notes on this clonotype: A read error may be the cause here, since a much bigger clone is one base away. The chain links TRBV29-1 to TRBJ1-6; 7 bases are shared with TRBD1. Germline-derived CDR1 and CDR2 are SQVTM and ANQGSEA. This CDR3 region has 13 residues. This CDR3 reads CSVQGYRGSPHHF. The CDR3 coding sequence is TGCAGCGTCCAGGGCTACAGGGGATCACCCCACCACTTT. The full variable domain, with the rest looked up from reference TRBV29-1 and TRBJ1-6, is SAVISQKPSRDICQRGTSLTIQCQVDSQVTMMFWYRQQPGQSLTLIATANQGSEATYESGFVIDKFPISRPNLTFSTLTVSNMSPEDSSIYLCSVQGYRGSPHHFGNGTRLTVT.

This clonotype was seen repeatedly, ten times or more. The rearrangement joins TRBV21-1 to TRBJ2-5; the table's TRBD1 call for D was not verified on the DNA. TRBV21-1 is a known pseudogene. The CDR3 length is 15 residues. CDR3 sequence reads: CASSKWTGLQETQYF. The CDR3 DNA sequence: TGTGCCAGCAGCAAGTGGACAGGCCTTCAAGAGACCCAGTACTTC.

A single count supports this clonotype. The chain employs TRBV5-1 and TRBJ1-2, with 10 bases lining up with TRBD1. CDR1 and CDR2 from the germline V gene are SGHRS and YFSETQ. The length of the CDR3 is 14 residues. The J segment lost 6 bases and the V segment lost 4 bases, leaving 6 bases of the junction unmatched. CDR3 residues: CASSTGTGEDGYTF. The CDR3 coding sequence is TGCGCCAGCAGCACCGGGACAGGGGAGGATGGCTACACCTTC.

The gene calls are TRBV6-2 or TRBV6-3 and TRBJ1-5; D not certain. The CDR3 runs to 14 residues. The V gene's germline CDR1 is MNHEY and CDR2 SVGEGT. V lost 7 bases and J 0 bases, leaving 10 bases between the germline ends. The CDR3 DNA sequence: TGTGCCAGCACCCCAGACTCTAGCAATCAGCCCCAGCATTTT. Amino acids: CASTPDSSNQPQHF.

This clonotype was recorded only once. The chain uses TRBV5-1 and TRBJ2-5; TRBD2 agrees at 12 bases. Unmatched junction bases numbered 5, after V lost 3 bases and J lost 5 bases. Germline V gene lookup returns CDR1 SGHRS and CDR2 YFSETQ. The CDR3 is made up of 15 amino acids. The CDR3 loop reads CASSSLAGGEETQYF. For the CDR3, the DNA is TGCGCCAGCAGCTCGCTAGCGGGAGGGGAGGAGACCCAGTACTTC. Supplemented by reference TRBV5-1 and TRBJ2-5, the full variable domain reads KAGVTQTPRYLIKTRGQQVTLSCSPISGHRSVSWYQQTPGQGLQFLFEYFSETQRNKGNFPGRFSGRQFSNSRSEMNVSTLELGDSALYLCASSSLAGGEETQYFGPGTRLLVL.

This clonotype came up many times. The J gene is TRBJ1-2, the V gene TRBV6-1; the D gene is possibly TRBD1 (5 bases). The CDR3 contains 16 residues. The V end was cut by 3 bases, the J end by 0 bases, with 14 bases between. The V gene's germline CDR1 is MNHNS and CDR2 SASEGT. CDR3 protein: CASSEVRTYSNYGYTF. As DNA, the CDR3 is TGTGCCAGCAGTGAGGTCCGGACATACTCTAACTATGGCTACACCTTC.

To note about this clonotype: Just one base apart from a much larger clone, this may be a read error. CDR3 residues: CAIGESDSPNYGYTF. The DNA of the CDR3 is TGTGCCATCGGTGAGTCTGACAGTCCTAACTATGGCTACACCTTC. The genes are TRBV10-3 and TRBJ1-2, with a possible D match to TRBD1 (5 bases). This CDR3 contains 15 residues. The V gene's germline CDR1 is ENHRY and CDR2 SYGVKD.

There are many counts of this clonotype. V gene TRBV20-1 combines with J gene TRBJ2-3; 8 bases map to TRBD2. This CDR3 has 16 amino acids. V lost 6 bases to trimming and J lost 3 bases; unmatched junction nucleotides: 14. Germline V gene sequence: CDR1 DFQATT, CDR2 SNEGSKA (reference sequence). The CDR3 coding sequence is TGCAGTGCCCGAGAAGCCGGGACTAGTATTACAGATACGCAGTATTTT. This translates into CSAREAGTSITDTQYF.

The genes are TRBV5-1 and TRBJ2-2; a weak D match, TRBD1 (5 bases). Germline CDR1 and CDR2: SGHRS and YFSETQ. There are 15 residues in the CDR3. V shed 4 bases and J shed 3 bases, with 13 bases lying between them. The CDR3 protein is CASSPIDSYTGELFF. Written as DNA, the CDR3 is TGCGCCAGCAGCCCCATAGACAGCTACACCGGGGAGCTGTTTTTT.

As to this clonotype: Since a much larger clone is just one base distant, this may be a read error. The V and J genes are TRBV18 and TRBJ2-1; 11 bases map to TRBD1. Gene TRBJ2-7 matches the end of the DNA better, so the J call may be wrong. CDR3 length: 15 amino acids. Germline V gives CDR1 KGHSH, CDR2 LQKENI. The CDR3 DNA sequence: TGTGCCAGCTCACCGGGACAGGGGGTTGCCTACGAGCAGTACTTC. As protein: CASSPGQGVAYEQYF.

The chain links TRBV5-1 to TRBJ2-1; TRBD1 matches 7 bases. CDR3 length equals 14 residues. The germline V gene has CDR1 SGHRS and CDR2 YFSETQ. Trimming at V came to 7 bases and at J to 3 bases, leaving 7 bases not matched to a gene. CDR3 sequence (DNA): TGCGCCAGCTACGGACAGGACCGCTACAATGAGCAGTTCTTC. The encoded protein is CASYGQDRYNEQFF.

This clonotype was observed many times. Sequence at one end of the junction differs from germline and may be a read error. This chain uses TRBV7-2 with TRBJ1-1; the D is unclear. The CDR3 has 14 residues. Per germline, CDR1 SGHTA and CDR2 FQGNSA. The CDR3 sequence is CASSLATENTEAFF. Written as DNA, the CDR3 is TGCGCCAGCAGCTTGGCGACGGAGAACACTGAAGCTTTCTTT.

This clonotype was detected a few times. The CDR3 spells CASSLLGGGAEAFF. The CDR3 nucleotides read TGTGCCAGCAGTTTATTAGGGGGCGGAGCTGAAGCTTTCTTT. V and J are TRBV28 and TRBJ1-1; 7 nucleotides match TRBD1. CDR1 is MDHEN and CDR2 is SYDVKM in the germline V gene. This CDR3 is 14 amino acids long. V lost 1 base and J lost 6; bases outside the gene matches: 5.

Of note for this clonotype: A read error may be the cause here, since a much bigger clone is one base away. Given the absence of the conserved phenylalanine or tryptophan at the CDR3 end, a read error is likely. The chain is built from TRBV6-4 and TRBJ2-7, with D perhaps matching TRBD1 or TRBD2 (5 bases each). Germline values: CDR1 MRHNA, CDR2 SNTAGT. V lost 7 bases and J 3 bases, leaving 10 bases between the germline ends. CDR3 length equals 12 residues. CDR3 in amino acids: CASKRGDYEQYL. The CDR3 DNA reads TGTGCCAGCAAGAGGGGTGACTACGAGCAGTACCTC.

In this sample, this clonotype turned up many times. The J gene is TRBJ2-7, the V gene TRBV9; TRBD1 agrees at 9 bases. The CDR3 spans 16 residues. Germline loops: CDR1 SGDLS, CDR2 YYNGEE. Unmatched junction bases numbered 5, after V lost 0 bases and J lost 1 base. In nucleotides, the CDR3 is TGTGCCAGCAGCGTAGGACAAGGGACAGGGTCCTACGAGCAGTACTTC. This translates into CASSVGQGTGSYEQYF.

On this clonotype itself: It may be a read error: a sequence one base away is much more abundant. The chain recombines TRBV20-1 with TRBJ2-3; D may be TRBD1 (5 bases). Germline CDR1 DFQATT, CDR2 SNEGSKA (reference sequence). This CDR3 comprises 14 residues. In nucleotides, the CDR3 is TGCAGTGCTAGGCCAGGGTCTGTATCAGATACGCGGTATTTT. Translation: CSARPGSVSDTRYF.

The J gene is TRBJ1-1, the V gene TRBV6-2 or TRBV6-3, with D uncertain. The CDR3 consists of 12 residues. Trimming left V 8 bases short and J 0 bases short, with 7 bases between. Germline-derived CDR1 and CDR2 are MNHEY and SVGEGT. CDR3 amino acids: CASALLNTEAFF. In DNA form, the CDR3 reads TGTGCCAGCGCATTACTGAACACTGAAGCTTTCTTT.

Details on this clonotype: A much larger clone differs from this one at a single base, so this may be a read error. The gene calls are TRBV7-3 and TRBJ2-3; D might be TRBD2 (7 bases). Trimming shortened V by 5 bases and J by 6 bases, and 21 bases separated the two germline ends. Looked up from germline, CDR1 is SGHTA and CDR2 is FQGTGA. CDR3 length: 16 amino acids. Here the CDR3 reads CASSPGRGGAHDTQYF. In DNA form, the CDR3 reads TGTGCCAGCAGCCCTGGGCGAGGGGGGGCCCACGATACGCAGTATTTT.